The 13 T cell receptor beta chains reported below all come from one sample, sequenced in a study of CD8 T cells in ankylosing spondylitis (dated by TCRdb to 2017 to 2019). Library construction relied on 5' RACE. TCRdb names Illumina HiSeq 2500 as the instrument used. TCRdb reprocessing: public reads trimmed at Q25 with fastp, clones called with MiXCR, in-frame beta chains kept. Rows with one shared CDR3 protein collapse into an entry with the most common genes and DNA. The sample contains more than 600,000 distinct CDR3 sequences, around 17% of them found a single time. The ten largest clonotypes hold under 20% of the sample. Study-wide conclusions, independent of this receptor: Blood from ankylosing spondylitis patients appeared to be characterized by a TCR beta motif made up of under ten highly homologous amino acid variants.

These receptors are not linked to any known antigen. Sequencing was performed on blood, either unsorted or a sorted T cell fraction (not recorded which). The receptors originated from a male donor with ankylosing spondylitis.

This clonotype was detected only a few times. V and J are TRBV28 and TRBJ2-5; TRBD1 aligns across 8 bases. This CDR3 is built from 16 residues. CDR1 and CDR2 from the germline V gene are MDHEN and SYDVKM. V was pared by 6 bases and J by 1 base, with 10 bases of the junction left unmatched. CDR3 bases: TGTGCCAGCAGCCCCTTTCAGGGGGCCTTCCAAGAGACCCAGTACTTC. Protein product: CASSPFQGAFQETQYF.

This clonotype was observed many times. The chain links TRBV20-1 to TRBJ1-1, with 7 bases fitting TRBD1. CDR3 length: 13 residues. Germline lookup yields CDR1 DFQATT and CDR2 SNEGSKA (reference sequence). Trimming cost V 2 bases and J 3 bases; bases outside gene matches: 3. The CDR3 is CSARTDRDTEAFF. The DNA for the CDR3 is TGCAGTGCTAGAACAGACAGGGACACTGAAGCTTTCTTT.

This clonotype occurred a few times. Written as DNA, the CDR3 is TGTGCCAGCAGCGTAGCTGGGACTAGCGGGGAGGAGCAGTACTTC. Protein: CASSVAGTSGEEQYF. The chain recombines TRBV9 with TRBJ2-7; 13 nucleotides match TRBD2. Germline CDR1 SGDLS, CDR2 YYNGEE. With 0 bases clipped from V and 7 bases from J, the junction kept 4 bases outside the gene matches. The CDR3 spans 15 residues.

This clonotype showed up just a few times. The chain has TRBV18 and TRBJ1-5, with a tentative D call TRBD1 (5 bases). V gave up 3 bases and J gave up 3 bases, with 9 bases separating them. Germline V gives CDR1 KGHSH, CDR2 LQKENI. The CDR3 extends over 14 amino acids. The CDR3, as DNA: TGTGCCAGCTCACCGCAGGGCTACAATCAGCCCCAGCATTTT. Encoded protein: CASSPQGYNQPQHF.

The chain carries TRBV6-2 or TRBV6-3 and TRBJ2-1, with 11 bases lining up with TRBD2. Germline-derived CDR1 and CDR2 are MNHEY and SVGEGT. The CDR3 spans 13 residues. Germline trimming cut 7 bases from V and 13 bases from J; bases unmatched to any gene: 9. The CDR3 bases are TGTGCCAGCAACCAACTAGCGGGGGCAACCCAGTTCTTC. Protein: CASNQLAGATQFF.

In nucleotides, the CDR3 is TGTGCCAGCAGTTCTAAAATAACTGAAGCTTTCTTT. Residues: CASSSKITEAFF. The chain joins TRBV6-5 to TRBJ1-1; D remains unclear. Trimming removed 4 bases from V and 5 bases from J, with 8 bases in between. The CDR3 sequence is 12 residues long. CDR1 is MNHEY, CDR2 SVGAGI, per germline.

This clonotype was recorded a few times. The CDR3 DNA sequence: TGCAGTGCTAGATTACTAGCGGGAGCCTACGAGCAGTACTTC. It encodes CSARLLAGAYEQYF. V is TRBV20-1 and J is TRBJ2-7; 11 bases are a match to TRBD2. With 2 bases clipped from V and 2 bases from J, the junction kept 2 bases outside the gene matches. CDR3 length equals 14 residues. In germline, CDR1 is DFQATT, CDR2 SNEGSKA (reference sequence).

The chain links TRBV7-4 to TRBJ2-1, with D hard to call. This CDR3 comprises 13 residues. Per the germline V gene, CDR1 is SGHVT and CDR2 is SQSDAQ. V gave up 5 bases and J gave up 5 bases, with 10 bases separating them. The CDR3 loop is CASSPPENNEQFF. Here the CDR3 DNA reads TGTGCCAGCAGCCCGCCCGAGAACAATGAGCAGTTCTTC.

This clonotype was detected a few times. The CDR3 nucleotides are TGTGCCAGCAGCTCCGTTGGACAGGGCGCTGGGGCCAACGTCCTGACTTTC. Its protein is CASSSVGQGAGANVLTF. The chain is built from TRBV5-6 and TRBJ2-6; 8 nucleotides agree with TRBD1. The germline CDR1 and CDR2 sequences are SGHDT and YYEEEE. The CDR3 extends over 17 amino acids. V lost 3 bases and J lost 2; bases outside the gene matches: 7.

This rearrangement joins TRBV28 to TRBJ1-1, with D perhaps matching TRBD1 (6 bases). The CDR3 sequence is 14 residues long. Germline CDR1 reads MDHEN; CDR2 reads SYDVKM. Trimming removed 1 base at V and 5 bases at J, with 11 bases between. Written as DNA, the CDR3 is TGTGCCAGCAGTTTATCAGGGGTTCGTACTGAAGCTTTCTTT. This encodes CASSLSGVRTEAFF. The full variable domain, with the rest looked up from reference TRBV28 and TRBJ1-1, is DVKVTQSSRYLVKRTGEKVFLECVQDMDHENMFWYRQDPGLGLRLIYFSYDVKMKEKGDIPEGYSVSREKKERFSLILESASTNQTSMYLCASSLSGVRTEAFFGQGTRLTVV.

The rearrangement uses TRBV2 and TRBJ1-1, with 7 bases identical to TRBD1. The CDR3 loop spans 13 amino acids. V lost 9 bases to trimming and J lost 2 bases; unmatched junction nucleotides: 6. The germline gives CDR1 SNHLY, CDR2 FYNNEI. For the CDR3, the DNA is TGTGCCAGAAACAAGGGGGCAAACACTGAAGCTTTCTTT. Translating gives CARNKGANTEAFF.

J is TRBJ1-5 and V is TRBV7-9, with 7 bases lining up with TRBD1. CDR1 and CDR2 from the germline V gene are SEHNR and FQNEAQ (reference sequence). CDR3 length: 14 residues. The J segment lost 7 bases and the V segment lost 5 bases, leaving 8 bases of the junction unmatched. This CDR3 is CASSNDRVEQPQHF. The CDR3 DNA reads TGTGCCAGCAGCAACGACAGGGTGGAGCAGCCCCAGCATTTT.

This clonotype has only a few counts. V and J are TRBV12-3 or TRBV12-4 and TRBJ2-4; D perhaps matches TRBD1 (7 bases). The CDR3 runs 14 residues. Trimming pared 3 bases from V and 4 bases from J, leaving 10 bases between. This CDR3 reads CASSFGGQKNIQYF. CDR3 nucleotide sequence: TGTGCCAGCAGTTTCGGGGGACAGAAAAACATTCAGTACTTC.